This T cell receptor (beta chain) is from a study of cytomegalovirus exposure and HLA in healthy donors. With 60 Vbeta and 13 Jbeta primers, the PCR was carried out. Sequencing was performed with immunoSEQ multiplex PCR; in TCRdb, only in-frame clones are kept and a portion is missing. The table has around 150,000 clones, about 79% seen once. This CDR3 contains 13 residues. The V end was cut by 3 bases, the J end by 2 bases, with 10 bases between. CDR1 and CDR2 from the germline V gene are GTSNPN and SVGIG (reference sequence). Sequencing was performed on PBMCs. The receptor was isolated from a man aged 40-55 years in good health and CMV-seropositive. The chain employs TRBV30 and TRBJ2-5; D perhaps matches TRBD1 (6 bases). The CDR3: CAWRYRVQETQYF. The DNA for the CDR3 is TGTGCCTGGAGGTACAGGGTTCAAGAGACCCAGTACTTC.